This TCR beta chain appears in the sequencing data of a study of T cells in Graves' hyperthyroidism and ophthalmopathy. CDR3 length equals 14 residues. Germline CDR1 DFQATT, CDR2 SNEGSKA (reference sequence). With 3 bases removed from V and 0 bases from J, the gap between germline ends came to 11 bases. The TCR beta CDR3 regions underwent amplification using RNA transcripts as the source. A set of HTBI primers served as the primers for a first-round RT-PCR of the TCR CDR3. TCRdb itself ran the multiplex PCR reads through MiXCR, one entry per CDR3 protein. The table shows 690,000 or so distinct CDR3 sequences, with roughly 20% occurring only once.

This sequence was found in a woman aged 45-65 years with Graves' hyperthyroidism that later progressed to Graves' ophthalmopathy. Material for sequencing was blood. The V gene is TRBV20-1, the J gene TRBJ1-1; D not resolved. CDR3 nucleotides: TGCAGTGCTAGCTTACAGACACTGAACACTGAAGCTTTCTTT. Encoded protein: CSASLQTLNTEAFF.